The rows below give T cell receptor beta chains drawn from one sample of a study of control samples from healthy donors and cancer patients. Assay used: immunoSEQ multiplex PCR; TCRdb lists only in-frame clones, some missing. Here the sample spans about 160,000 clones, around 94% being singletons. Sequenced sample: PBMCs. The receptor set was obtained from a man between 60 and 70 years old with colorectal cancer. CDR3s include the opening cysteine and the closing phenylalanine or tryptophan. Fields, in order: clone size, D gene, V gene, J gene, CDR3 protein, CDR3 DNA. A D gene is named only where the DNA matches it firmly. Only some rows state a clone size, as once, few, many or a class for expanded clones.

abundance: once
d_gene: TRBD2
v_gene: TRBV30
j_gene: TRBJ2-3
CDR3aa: CAWSVWPSGGAGTQYF
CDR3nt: TGTGCCTGGAGTGTATGGCCTAGCGGGGGGGCCGGGACGCAGTATTTT

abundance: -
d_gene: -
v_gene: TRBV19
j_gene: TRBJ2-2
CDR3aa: CASRGTGELFF
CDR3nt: TGTGCTTCCCGTGGCACCGGGGAGCTGTTTTTT

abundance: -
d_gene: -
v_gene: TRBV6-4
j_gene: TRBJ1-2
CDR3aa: CASSPGGVIGYTF
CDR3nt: TGTGCCAGCAGTCCAGGTGGGGTAATCGGCTACACCTTC

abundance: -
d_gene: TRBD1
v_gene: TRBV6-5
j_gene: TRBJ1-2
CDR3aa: CASRQGASGYTF
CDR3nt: TGTGCCAGCAGACAGGGGGCGAGTGGCTACACCTTC

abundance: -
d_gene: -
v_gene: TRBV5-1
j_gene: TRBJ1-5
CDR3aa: CASSLDTYQPQHF
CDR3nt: TGCGCCAGCAGCTTGGATACATACCAGCCCCAGCATTTT

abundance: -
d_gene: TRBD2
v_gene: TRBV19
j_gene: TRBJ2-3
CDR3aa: CASRIAGGTDTQYF
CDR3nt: TGTGCCAGTAGGATAGCGGGAGGCACAGATACGCAGTATTTT

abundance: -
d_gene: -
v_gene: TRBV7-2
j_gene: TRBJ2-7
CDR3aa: CASSRGGGSYEQYF
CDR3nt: TGTGCCAGCAGCCGTGGGGGCGGCTCCTACGAGCAGTACTTC

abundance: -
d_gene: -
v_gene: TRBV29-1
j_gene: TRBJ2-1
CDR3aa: CSLGGNEQFF
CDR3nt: TGCAGCCTGGGGGGAAATGAGCAGTTCTTC

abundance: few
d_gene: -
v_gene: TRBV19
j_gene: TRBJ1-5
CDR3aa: CASSIELARRWGNQPQHF
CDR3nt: TGTGCCAGTAGTATAGAGTTAGCAAGGCGTTGGGGCAATCAGCCCCAGCATTTT

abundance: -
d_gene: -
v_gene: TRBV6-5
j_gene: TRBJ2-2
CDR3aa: CASSPGLNTGELFF
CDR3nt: TGTGCCAGCAGTCCAGGTTTAAACACCGGGGAGCTGTTTTTT

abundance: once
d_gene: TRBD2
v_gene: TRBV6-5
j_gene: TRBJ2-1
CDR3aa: CASSPRSGGAHEQFF
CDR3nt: TGTGCCAGCAGTCCCCGTAGCGGGGGGGCCCATGAGCAGTTCTTC

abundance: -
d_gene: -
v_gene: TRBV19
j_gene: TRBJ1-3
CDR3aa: CASGQGAKPGNTIYF
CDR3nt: TGTGCCAGTGGCCAAGGGGCAAAGCCAGGAAACACCATATATTTT

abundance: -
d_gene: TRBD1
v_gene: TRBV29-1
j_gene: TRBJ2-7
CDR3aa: CSSTGTGGNEQYF
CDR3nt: TGCAGCTCGACCGGGACAGGGGGTAACGAGCAGTACTTC

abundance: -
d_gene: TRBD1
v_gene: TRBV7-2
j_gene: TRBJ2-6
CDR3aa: CASSLEGASGANVLTF
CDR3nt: TGTGCCAGCAGCTTAGAGGGGGCCTCTGGGGCCAACGTCCTGACTTTC

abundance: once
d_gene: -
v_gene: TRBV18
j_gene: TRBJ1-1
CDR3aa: CASSPPTVNTEAFF
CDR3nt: TGTGCCAGCTCACCCCCGACAGTCAACACTGAAGCTTTCTTT

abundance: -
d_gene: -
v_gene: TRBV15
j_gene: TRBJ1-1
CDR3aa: CATSRAGAEAFF
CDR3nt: TGTGCCACCAGCAGAGCGGGGGCTGAAGCTTTCTTT

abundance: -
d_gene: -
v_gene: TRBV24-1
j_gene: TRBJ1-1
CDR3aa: CATTAWDGGKAFF
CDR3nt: TGTGCCACCACGGCCTGGGACGGTGGAAAAGCTTTCTTT

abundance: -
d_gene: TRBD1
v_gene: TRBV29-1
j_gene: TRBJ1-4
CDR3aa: CSVIAGGEKLFF
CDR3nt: TGCAGCGTTATTGCAGGGGGCGAAAAACTGTTTTTT

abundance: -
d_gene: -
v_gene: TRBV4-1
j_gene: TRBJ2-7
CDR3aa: CASSQVTGSYEQYF
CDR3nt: TGCGCCAGCAGCCAAGTGACAGGCTCCTACGAGCAGTACTTC

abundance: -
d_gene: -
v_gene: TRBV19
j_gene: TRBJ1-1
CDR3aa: CASSMEAGTKNTEAFF
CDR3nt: TGTGCCAGTAGTATGGAAGCCGGGACAAAGAACACTGAAGCTTTCTTT

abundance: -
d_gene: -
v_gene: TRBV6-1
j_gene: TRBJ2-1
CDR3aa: CASSGGVNEQFF
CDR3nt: TGTGCCAGCAGTGGGGGGGTGAATGAGCAGTTCTTC

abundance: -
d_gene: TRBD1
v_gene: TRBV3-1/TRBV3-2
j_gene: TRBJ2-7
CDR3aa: CASSQGIGTGAREQYF
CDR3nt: TGTGCCAGCAGCCAAGGTATTGGGACAGGGGCAAGAGAGCAGTACTTC

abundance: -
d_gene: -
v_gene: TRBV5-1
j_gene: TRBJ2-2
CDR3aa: CASGPGVSGPNTGELFF
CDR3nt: TGCGCCAGCGGCCCGGGGGTGAGCGGACCGAACACCGGGGAGCTGTTTTTT

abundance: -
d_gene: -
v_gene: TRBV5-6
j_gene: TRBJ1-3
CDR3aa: CASNEGNTIYF
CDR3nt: TGTGCCAGCAACGAGGGAAACACCATATATTTT

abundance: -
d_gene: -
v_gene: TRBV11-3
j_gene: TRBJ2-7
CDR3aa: CASSLGVPSYEQYF
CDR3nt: TGTGCCAGCAGCCTGGGGGTTCCATCCTACGAGCAGTACTTC

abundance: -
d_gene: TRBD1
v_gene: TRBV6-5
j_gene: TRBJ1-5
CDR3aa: CASRRDRVGTQPQHF
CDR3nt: TGTGCCAGCAGACGCGACAGGGTAGGAACTCAGCCCCAGCATTTT

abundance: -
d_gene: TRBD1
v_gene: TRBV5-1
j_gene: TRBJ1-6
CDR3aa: CASSFNQGAYSPLHF
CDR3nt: TGCGCCAGCAGCTTCAACCAGGGGGCGTATTCACCCCTCCACTTT

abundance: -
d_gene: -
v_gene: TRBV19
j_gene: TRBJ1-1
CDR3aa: CASSSLRGGTEAFF
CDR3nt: TGTGCCAGTAGTAGCCTCCGAGGGGGCACTGAAGCTTTCTTT

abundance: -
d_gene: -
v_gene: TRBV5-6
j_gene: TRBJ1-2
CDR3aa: CASSPTAGNYGYTF
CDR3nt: TGTGCCAGCAGCCCAACTGCGGGAAACTATGGCTACACCTTC

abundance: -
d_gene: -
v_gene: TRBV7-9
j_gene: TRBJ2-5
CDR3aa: CASSLTEIQETQYF
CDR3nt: TGTGCCAGCAGCTTGACAGAGATTCAAGAGACCCAGTACTTC

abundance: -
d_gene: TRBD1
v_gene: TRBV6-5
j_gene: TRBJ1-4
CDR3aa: CASSYQGQSNEKLFF
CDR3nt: TGTGCCAGCAGTTATCAGGGACAGAGTAATGAAAAACTGTTTTTT

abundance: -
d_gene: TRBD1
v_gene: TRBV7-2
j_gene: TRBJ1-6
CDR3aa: CASSFGTGNSPLHF
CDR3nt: TGTGCCAGCAGCTTCGGGACAGGGAATTCACCCCTCCACTTT

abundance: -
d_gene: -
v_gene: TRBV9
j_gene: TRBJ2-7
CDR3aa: CASSPNRAPYEQYF
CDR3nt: TGTGCCAGCAGCCCGAACAGAGCTCCCTACGAGCAGTACTTC

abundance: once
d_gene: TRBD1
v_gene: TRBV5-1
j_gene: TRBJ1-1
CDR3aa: CASSARQGANTEAFF
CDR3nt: TGCGCCAGCAGCGCCCGACAGGGGGCGAACACTGAAGCTTTCTTT

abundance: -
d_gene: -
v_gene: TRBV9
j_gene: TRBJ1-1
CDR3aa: CASREVGAEAFF
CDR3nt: TGTGCCAGCAGGGAAGTGGGGGCAGAAGCTTTCTTT

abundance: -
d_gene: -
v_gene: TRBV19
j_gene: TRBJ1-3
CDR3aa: CASRRESGNTIYF
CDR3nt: TGTGCCAGTAGGAGGGAATCTGGAAACACCATATATTTT

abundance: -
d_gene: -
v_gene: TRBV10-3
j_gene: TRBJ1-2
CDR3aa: CAAGQMSVQGLYGYTF
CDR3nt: TGTGCCGCCGGTCAAATGTCAGTCCAGGGGCTCTATGGCTACACCTTC

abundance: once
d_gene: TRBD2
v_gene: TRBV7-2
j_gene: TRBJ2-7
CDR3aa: CASSLSGGVYEQYF
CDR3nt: TGTGCCAGCAGCTTATCCGGGGGGGTTTACGAGCAGTACTTC

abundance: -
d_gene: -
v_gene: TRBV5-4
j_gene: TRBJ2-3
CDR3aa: CASSLAEGRTDTQYF
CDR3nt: TGTGCCAGCAGCTTGGCCGAGGGGCGCACAGATACGCAGTATTTT

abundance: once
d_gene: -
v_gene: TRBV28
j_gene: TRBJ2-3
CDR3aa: CASTGGSTDTQYF
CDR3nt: TGTGCCAGCACCGGCGGCAGCACAGATACGCAGTATTTT

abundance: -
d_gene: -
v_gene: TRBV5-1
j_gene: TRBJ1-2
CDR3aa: CASSLLQDYGYTF
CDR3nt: TGCGCCAGCAGCTTGCTACAGGACTATGGCTACACCTTC

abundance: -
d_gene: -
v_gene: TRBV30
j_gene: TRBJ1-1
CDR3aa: CAWSRRRNTEAFF
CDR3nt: TGTGCCTGGAGTAGGAGGCGTAACACTGAAGCTTTCTTT

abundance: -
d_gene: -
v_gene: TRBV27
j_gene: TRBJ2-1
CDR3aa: CASSLGPPPYNEQFF
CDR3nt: TGTGCCAGCAGTTTAGGGCCCCCTCCTTACAATGAGCAGTTCTTC

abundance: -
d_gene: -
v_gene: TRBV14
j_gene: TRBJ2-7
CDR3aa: CASSQGGSLGSYEQYF
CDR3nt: TGTGCCAGCAGCCAAGGGGGGAGCCTTGGGTCCTACGAGCAGTACTTC

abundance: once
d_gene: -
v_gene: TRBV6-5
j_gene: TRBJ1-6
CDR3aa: CASSPGTNSPLHF
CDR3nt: TGTGCCAGCAGTCCGGGGACTAATTCACCCCTCCACTTT

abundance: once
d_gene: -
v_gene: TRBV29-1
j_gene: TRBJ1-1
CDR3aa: CSVVGWENTEAFF
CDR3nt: TGCAGCGTTGTTGGGTGGGAGAACACTGAAGCTTTCTTT

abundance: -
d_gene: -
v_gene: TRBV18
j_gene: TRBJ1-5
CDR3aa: CASSPGISNQPQHF
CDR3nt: TGTGCCAGCTCACCAGGCATTAGCAATCAGCCCCAGCATTTT

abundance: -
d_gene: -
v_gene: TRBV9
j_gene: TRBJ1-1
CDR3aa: CASSALGGSINTEAFF
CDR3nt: TGTGCCAGCAGCGCACTAGGGGGATCGATAAACACTGAAGCTTTCTTT

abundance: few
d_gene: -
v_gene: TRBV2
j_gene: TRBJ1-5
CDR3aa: CASSPVARQTQPQHF
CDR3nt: TGTGCCAGCAGTCCTGTCGCTCGACAGACCCAGCCCCAGCATTTT

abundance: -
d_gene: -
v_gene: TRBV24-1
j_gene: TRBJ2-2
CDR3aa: CATSDGLNTGELFF
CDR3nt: TGTGCCACCAGTGACGGACTTAACACCGGGGAGCTGTTTTTT

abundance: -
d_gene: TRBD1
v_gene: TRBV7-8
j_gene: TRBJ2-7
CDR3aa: CASSHSGQTYEQYF
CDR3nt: TGTGCCAGCAGCCATTCGGGACAGACCTACGAGCAGTACTTC

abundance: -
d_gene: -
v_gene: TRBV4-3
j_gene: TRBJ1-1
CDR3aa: CASSQEMREGTEAFF
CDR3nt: TGCGCCAGCAGCCAAGAGATGAGGGAGGGAACTGAAGCTTTCTTT

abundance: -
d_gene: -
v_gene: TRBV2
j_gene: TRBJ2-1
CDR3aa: CASSDEEQFF
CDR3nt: TGTGCCAGCAGTGACGAGGAGCAGTTCTTC

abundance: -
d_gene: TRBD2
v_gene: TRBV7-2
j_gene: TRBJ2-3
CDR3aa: CASSPMGGGADTQYF
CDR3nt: TGTGCCAGCAGCCCCATGGGGGGGGGTGCAGATACGCAGTATTTT